Sequencing of this TCR beta chain was carried out in a study of CD8+CD57+ T cells in acquired aplastic anemia. Study results and caveats: About 27 CD8+ CDR3 sequences were shared between patients and controls.

TCR beta VDJ and CDR3 were profiled, and genomic DNA was the template. TCRdb analysed the reads with MiXCR anew, one entry per CDR3 protein. The sample contains about 190,000 distinct CDR3 sequences, around 65% of which appear only once. To note about this clonotype: The antigen remains unidentified.

Specimen: sorted CD4+, CD8+, or CD8+CD57+ T cells (not recorded which) from PBMCs. The source is a human donor with severe aplastic anemia or a healthy control (not recorded which).

CDR3 sequence reads: CASSLGLALAGEQFF. The CDR3, as DNA: TGTGCCAGCAGTTTGGGCCTAGCTCTTGCTGGTGAGCAGTTCTTC. The chain recombines TRBV12-3 or TRBV12-4 with TRBJ2-1; tentatively, D is TRBD2 (5 bases). The CDR3 totals 15 residues. Trimming removed 3 bases at V and 9 bases at J, with 18 bases between.